The 14 T cell receptor beta chains presented below share a single source sample, sequenced in a study of shared clonotypes between healthy human individuals. Naive CD8 isolation took CD45RO-negative cells positively selected for CCR7 and excluded terminally differentiated effector memory CD45RA+ cells. Generated by immunoSEQ multiplex PCR, the TCRdb table keeps only in-frame clones and is missing some. The sample lists just over 2,000,000 clones, 85% to 95% occurring once. Specimen: naive CD8+ T cells sorted from blood. The receptors were gathered from a young man in good health.

The genes are TRBV5-3 and TRBJ1-6, with D possibly matching TRBD1 (6 bases). TRBV5-3 qualifies as an ORF whose function is uncertain. The CDR3 length is 16 residues. Trimming pared 3 bases from V and 12 bases from J, leaving 22 bases between. The CDR3 DNA reads as TGTGCCAGAAGCTCCAAAAGGGGGGGAGGGAGCGGACCCCTCCACTTT. Translation gives CARSSKRGGGSGPLHF.

The chain combines TRBV27 with TRBJ1-5; D remains unclear. Trimming left V 8 bases short and J 5 bases short, with 16 bases between. The CDR3 is made up of 14 amino acids. The germline gives CDR1 MNHEY, CDR2 SMNVEV (reference sequence). Here the CDR3 DNA reads TGTGCCAGCTCCTTGGCGGCGACCCATCAGCCCCAGCATTTT. As protein: CASSLAATHQPQHF.

The rearrangement joins TRBV29-1 to TRBJ2-3, with D possibly TRBD2 on 6 matching bases. Germline V gene sequence: CDR1 SQVTM, CDR2 ANQGSEA. The V end was cut by 8 bases, the J end by 0 bases, with 9 bases between. The CDR3 runs 12 residues. CDR3 in amino acids: CSLRESTDTQYF. In DNA, the CDR3 is TGCAGCTTACGGGAGAGCACAGATACGCAGTATTTT.

This clone came up once. This chain links TRBV30 with TRBJ2-5; possibly TRBD1 or TRBD2 for D (5 bases each). This CDR3 is built from 12 residues. V was clipped by 5 bases and J by 2 bases, with 9 bases between them. Germline V gene data show CDR1 as GTSNPN and CDR2 as SVGIG (reference sequence). The CDR3 region is CAWAWGQETQYF. CDR3 DNA: TGTGCCTGGGCATGGGGGCAAGAGACCCAGTACTTC.

CDR3 sequence reads: CASSSWQGAEQYF. The CDR3 region has the DNA TGTGCCAGCAGTTCCTGGCAGGGGGCCGAGCAGTACTTC. This chain links TRBV27 with TRBJ2-7, with TRBD1 identical over 8 bases. The CDR3 runs to 13 residues. Germline V gene data show CDR1 as MNHEY and CDR2 as SMNVEV (reference sequence). V shed 4 bases, J shed 6 bases, and the junction held 5 bases outside the gene matches.

V and J are TRBV27 and TRBJ2-1; TRBD1 aligns across 10 bases. The V segment lost 3 bases and the J segment 3 bases; nucleotides outside the gene matches: 2. The V gene's germline CDR1 is MNHEY and CDR2 SMNVEV (reference sequence). The CDR3 covers 15 residues. CDR3 DNA sequence: TGTGCCAGCAGTTTGTGGGACAGGGGCTACAATGAGCAGTTCTTC. The encoded protein is CASSLWDRGYNEQFF.

In the case of this clone: One base away lies a much larger clone, so this may be a sequencing read error. The chain couples TRBV11-2 to TRBJ2-7; D unclear. Trimming took 2 bases from V and 3 from J, leaving 2 bases between them. The length of the CDR3 is 11 residues. Germline lookup yields CDR1 SGHAT and CDR2 FQNNGV. CDR3 loop: CASSLYYEQYF. The CDR3 bases are TGTGCCAGCAGCTTATACTACGAGCAGTACTTC.

This clone came up a few times. The chain combines TRBV7-9 with TRBJ1-1; D is possibly TRBD1 (5 bases). This CDR3 region has 15 residues. Trimming took off 3 bases at V and 3 bases at J, with 14 bases between the two ends. Germline V gene lookup returns CDR1 SEHNR and CDR2 FQNEAQ (reference sequence). DNA for the CDR3: TGTGCCAGCAGCTTTCCCCCAGGGAGAGACACTGAAGCTTTCTTT. Its translation is CASSFPPGRDTEAFF.

This sequence joins TRBV7-9 and TRBJ2-5, with 9 bases identical to TRBD1. Looked up from germline, CDR1 is SEHNR and CDR2 is FQNEAQ (reference sequence). V lost 11 bases to trimming and J lost 5 bases; unmatched junction nucleotides: 12. The CDR3 length is 14 residues. The CDR3 sequence: CAAAPTGGDETQYF. CDR3 nucleotides: TGTGCCGCGGCCCCAACAGGGGGCGATGAGACCCAGTACTTC.

The genes are TRBV7-9 and TRBJ2-5, with D uncertain. The CDR3 sequence is 15 residues long. Trimming took off 5 bases at V and 2 bases at J, with 15 bases between the two ends. Looked up from germline, CDR1 is SEHNR and CDR2 is FQNEAQ (reference sequence). This CDR3 reads CASSGSPLTQETQYF. CDR3 nucleotide sequence: TGTGCCAGCAGCGGATCCCCACTGACGCAAGAGACCCAGTACTTC.

A word on this clone: An end of the junction differs from the germline gene, which may be a read error. V gene TRBV11-2 combines with J gene TRBJ2-7; D ambiguous. The CDR3 has 12 residues. Germline CDR1 reads SGHAT; CDR2 reads FQNNGV. This CDR3 is CASSLNSFEQYF. Written as DNA, the CDR3 is TGTGCCAGCAGCTTAAATTCCTTCGAGCAGTACTTC.

The chain employs TRBV4-1 and TRBJ2-2, with D perhaps TRBD2 (6 bases). Germline V gene data show CDR1 as MGHRA and CDR2 as YSYEKL. Deletions cut 7 bases from V and 4 bases from J, with 22 bases between. The CDR3 is 17 residues long. In DNA, the CDR3 is TGCGCCAGCACCCATGATTCTGGAGGGGCACTCACCGGGGAGCTGTTTTTT. It specifies CASTHDSGGALTGELFF.

This chain uses TRBV19 with TRBJ2-7; perhaps TRBD1 as D (5 bases). The V gene's germline CDR1 is LNHDA and CDR2 SQIVND (reference sequence). The CDR3 length is 15 residues. With 3 bases removed from V and 0 bases from J, the gap between germline ends came to 12 bases. The CDR3 protein is CASSMNPGNSYEQYF. Written as DNA, the CDR3 is TGTGCCAGTAGTATGAACCCAGGGAACTCCTACGAGCAGTACTTC.

This clone was picked up one time. The DNA of the CDR3 is TGTGCCAGCAGCGCCAACCGCGGGACAGGGCGAAATGAAAAACTGTTTTTT. Protein: CASSANRGTGRNEKLFF. The V call is TRBV21-1, the J call TRBJ1-4; the D segment call TRBD1 is taken from the table without a DNA check. TRBV21-1 represents a pseudogene. The CDR3 is 17 residues long.